Given below is one T cell receptor (beta chain) in context. Antigen: not known. This entry belongs to a study of identical twins. Study findings and constraints: Findings depended on cross-sectional statistics rather than tracking the same donors. For out-of-frame alpha sequences shared by twins, low generation probability was in excess. Twins' excess sharing was less marked for out-of-frame beta sequences.

Unique molecular identifiers were in the cDNA, with template-switch universal primer binding. Each CDR3 protein is one row after TCRdb ran MiXCR on the 5' RACE reads. This table has approximately 890,000 distinct CDR3 sequences, more than 9% appearing once. The CDR3 sequence is 16 residues long. Germline V lookup: CDR1 SGDLS, CDR2 YYNGEE. The V and J ends lost 0 bases and 2 bases respectively, with 12 bases between them. The same sample was also used in a study of yellow fever vaccine responses in identical twins.

Sequenced material: PBMCs. This clonotype originated in a woman under 30 in good health. The chain is built from TRBV9 and TRBJ2-4, with D possibly matching TRBD1 (5 bases). Written as DNA, the CDR3 is TGTGCCAGCAGCGTAGGTCCAGGGTTGTCCAAAAACATTCAGTACTTC. This codes for CASSVGPGLSKNIQYF.